These 27 T cell receptor beta chains were sequenced from one sample in a study of Ad26.COV2.S vaccination and SARS-CoV-2 variants (dated by TCRdb to the early 2020s). Receptors were amplified or captured by the immunoSEQ multiplex PCR assay. TCRdb carries this immuneACCESS record with in-frame sequences only. Its versions omit some clonotypes, under half of them owing to an unresolved V gene in the studies checked, with the rest unexplained. The sample records more than 400,000 clones, about 92% of which are singletons. About 4.1% of the sample lies in the top ten. The treatment or condition label on this specimen signifies: around 19 received Ad26.COV2.S at low or high dose, single or two shots; about five received placebo; per-sample allocation not given. For vaccine and placebo recipients, the sequenced repertoires came from samples collected on day 63 after the first injection. The starting material was peripheral blood, obtained in a trial of Ad26.COV2.S vaccine versus placebo. The receptors here all came from a person aged 18-60 years who received the Ad26.COV2.S COVID-19 vaccine or a placebo.

The chain links TRBV5-3 to TRBJ1-5; D perhaps matches TRBD1 (6 bases). TRBV5-3 is assigned to the ORF class and has an uncertain function. V gave up 1 base and J gave up 2 bases, with 13 bases separating them. The length of the CDR3 is 16 residues. The CDR3 loop reads CARSLIGGRGNQPQHF. The CDR3 nucleotides are TGTGCCAGAAGCTTGATCGGGGGCCGCGGCAATCAGCCCCAGCATTTT.

This chain connects TRBV27 to TRBJ2-3; D gene unclear. CDR1 and CDR2 (germline): MNHEY, SMNVEV (reference sequence). V was trimmed by 0 bases and J by 4 bases, leaving 8 bases between them. The length of the CDR3 is 14 residues. In DNA, the CDR3 is TGTGCCAGCAGTTTATCCCCTTGGGCAGATACGCAGTATTTT. Residues: CASSLSPWADTQYF.

The CDR3 spells CASSMRLAKNIQYF. DNA of the CDR3: TGTGCCAGTAGTATGCGGTTAGCCAAAAACATTCAGTACTTC. The genes are TRBV19 and TRBJ2-4, with D hard to call. Deletions cut 3 bases from V and 0 bases from J, with 6 bases between. This CDR3 is 14 amino acids long. The germline gives CDR1 LNHDA, CDR2 SQIVND (reference sequence). The whole variable domain, filled in from reference TRBV19 and TRBJ2-4, reads DGGITQSPKYLFRKEGQNVTLSCEQNLNHDAMYWYRQDPGQGLRLIYYSQIVNDFQKGDIAEGYSVSREKKESFPLTVTSAQKNPTAFYLCASSMRLAKNIQYFGAGTRLSVL.

The chain recombines TRBV19 with TRBJ2-5; 7 bases fit TRBD2. With V trimmed by 3 bases and J by 2 bases, 6 bases remained unmatched. The CDR3 length is 15 residues. The germline V gene has CDR1 LNHDA and CDR2 SQIVND (reference sequence). CDR3 in DNA: TGTGCCAGTAGTATTGCCCCGGGAGGACAAGAGACCCAGTACTTC. Translated: CASSIAPGGQETQYF.

CDR3 loop: CATNADGARNGYTF. CDR3 nucleotides: TGTGCCACCAACGCGGACGGAGCGAGGAATGGCTACACCTTC. The chain is built from TRBV24-1 and TRBJ1-2; the D is unclear. V dropped 8 bases and J dropped 6 bases, with 18 bases sitting between them. The CDR3 consists of 14 residues. Germline loops: CDR1 KGHDR, CDR2 SFDVKD.

Here the CDR3 DNA reads TGTGCCAGCAGTTACGAGGGGACTCGGGACACTGAAGCTTTCTTT. This codes for CASSYEGTRDTEAFF. The V gene is TRBV6-5, the J gene TRBJ1-1; a weak D match, TRBD1 (5 bases). The CDR3 has 15 residues. V dropped 2 bases and J dropped 3 bases, with 13 bases sitting between them. In germline, CDR1 is MNHEY, CDR2 SVGAGI.

Concerning this clone: A read error may account for a junction end that differs from germline. V is TRBV4-3 and J is TRBJ2-1; no clear D. The CDR3 loop spans 17 amino acids. The V gene's germline CDR1 is LGHNA and CDR2 YSLEER. As DNA, the CDR3 is TGCACCAGCAGCCGCAACGTAGGGCCGGAGCCCTACAATGAGCAGTTCTTC. Its protein product is CTSSRNVGPEPYNEQFF.

The V gene is TRBV4-2, the J gene TRBJ2-4; D remains unclear. The V end was cut by 3 bases, the J end by 4 bases, with 13 bases between. The germline V gene encodes CDR1 LGHNA and CDR2 YNFKEQ. The CDR3 is 15 residues long. In DNA, the CDR3 is TGTGCCAGCAGCCATTCAGCTGACGGAAAAAACATTCAGTACTTC. It codes for CASSHSADGKNIQYF.

In this sample, this clone turned up many times. The chain has TRBV5-8 and TRBJ1-5; 10 positions match TRBD1. In germline, CDR1 is SGHTS, CDR2 YDEGEE. The CDR3 consists of 20 residues. The V gene end was trimmed by 2 bases and the J gene end by 4 bases; junction bases not matched to a gene: 18. For the CDR3, the DNA is TGTGCCAGCAGCTTTCCCCCGGACAGGGGGAAGGTTATATGGAATCAGCCCCAGCATTTT. Amino acids: CASSFPPDRGKVIWNQPQHF.

The chain joins TRBV27 to TRBJ2-7; the D is unclear. V lost 3 bases and J 5 bases, leaving 11 bases between the germline ends. In germline, CDR1 is MNHEY, CDR2 SMNVEV (reference sequence). The CDR3 spans 13 residues. CDR3 loop: CASSFGPADEQYF. CDR3 DNA sequence: TGTGCCAGCAGTTTCGGACCGGCCGACGAGCAGTACTTC.

The chain has TRBV7-6 and TRBJ2-5; a weak D match, TRBD2 (5 bases). Germline CDR1 is SGHVS and CDR2 is FNYEAQ. This CDR3 comprises 16 residues. V lost 2 bases, J lost 0 bases, and 13 bases lay in between. The CDR3 DNA reads as TGTGCCAGCAGCTTATATGGAGGTGCCTACCAAGAGACCCAGTACTTC. Residues: CASSLYGGAYQETQYF.

This chain uses TRBV5-4 with TRBJ2-3; D is possibly TRBD1 or TRBD2 (5 bases each). The germline CDR1 and CDR2 sequences are SGHNT and YYREEE (reference sequence). The CDR3 consists of 19 residues. V lost 0 bases, J lost 2 bases, and 22 bases lay in between. CDR3 residues: CASSLAWGMGKWYTDTQYF. The CDR3 bases are TGTGCCAGCAGCTTGGCGTGGGGGATGGGAAAATGGTACACAGATACGCAGTATTTT.

This clone was observed once. V gene TRBV7-9 combines with J gene TRBJ2-3, with D perhaps matching TRBD2 (6 bases). This CDR3 is 14 amino acids long. Germline loops: CDR1 SEHNR, CDR2 FQNEAQ (reference sequence). The V end was cut by 0 bases, the J end by 6 bases, with 10 bases between. Here the CDR3 reads CASSLALAGDTQYF. CDR3 DNA sequence: TGTGCCAGCAGCTTAGCTTTGGCGGGGGATACGCAGTATTTT.

The chain carries TRBV27 and TRBJ1-5; the match to TRBD1 covers 9 bases. The V gene's germline CDR1 is MNHEY and CDR2 SMNVEV (reference sequence). The CDR3 length is 14 residues. The ends lost 5 bases at V and 2 bases at J; junction bases unmatched: 1. CDR3 protein: CASSRTGGNQPQHF. In nucleotides, the CDR3 is TGTGCCAGCAGTCGGACAGGGGGCAATCAGCCCCAGCATTTT.

The chain joins TRBV5-4 to TRBJ2-7, with TRBD1 matching over 10 bases. This CDR3 contains 16 residues. V lost 0 bases and J lost 0; bases outside the gene matches: 3. The germline CDR1 and CDR2 sequences are SGHNT and YYREEE (reference sequence). The chain's CDR3 is CASSLGGDRGSYEQYF. The CDR3 DNA reads as TGTGCCAGCAGCTTGGGGGGGGACAGGGGCTCCTACGAGCAGTACTTC.

The chain combines TRBV28 with TRBJ2-7; the match to TRBD1 covers 9 bases. The junction had 12 bases not matched to a gene; V was cut back by 4 bases and J by 5 bases. CDR1 and CDR2 (germline): MDHEN, SYDVKM. This CDR3 contains 16 residues. This CDR3 is CASSSPTGTGTHEQYF. CDR3 coding DNA: TGTGCCAGCAGTTCCCCGACCGGGACAGGGACCCACGAGCAGTACTTC.

This chain connects TRBV6-1 to TRBJ2-7; possible D gene TRBD1, 6 bases. The germline V and J ends were trimmed by 7 bases and 0 bases, with 16 bases remaining between them. The CDR3 runs 15 residues. The germline V gene has CDR1 MNHNS and CDR2 SASEGT. CDR3 in DNA: TGTGCCAGCAACAACAGGGTTTCGAGCTCCTACGAGCAGTACTTC. Translation: CASNNRVSSSYEQYF.

A single count supports this clone. The genes are TRBV11-2 and TRBJ2-5; no definite D call. The CDR3 has 15 residues. Germline lookup yields CDR1 SGHAT and CDR2 FQNNGV. V was shortened by 5 bases and J by 0 bases, with 13 bases between the two germline ends. Here the CDR3 DNA reads TGTGCCAGCAGCCAACTCCGGACGTACCAAGAGACCCAGTACTTC. Amino acids: CASSQLRTYQETQYF.

The chain recombines TRBV28 with TRBJ2-3; TRBD2 aligns across 9 bases. Germline CDR1 and CDR2: MDHEN and SYDVKM. After removal of 4 bases from V and 2 bases from J, the junction contained 7 bases not matched to a gene. The CDR3 is 16 amino acids. Written as DNA, the CDR3 is TGTGCCAGCAGTTCACCTCTAGCGGGGTACACAGATACGCAGTATTTT. Encoded protein: CASSSPLAGYTDTQYF.

This chain joins TRBV7-3 and TRBJ2-3, with D hard to call. The length of the CDR3 is 13 residues. V lost 4 bases and J lost 4, with 9 bases in between. The germline V gene encodes CDR1 SGHTA and CDR2 FQGTGA. Written as DNA, the CDR3 is TGTGCCAGCAGCTCCGTGTACCCAGATACGCAGTATTTT. Translation: CASSSVYPDTQYF.

The gene calls are TRBV11-2 and TRBJ2-2, with 10 positions matching TRBD1. V dropped 4 bases and J dropped 9; count of bases not matched to a gene: 8. Germline V lookup: CDR1 SGHAT, CDR2 FQNNGV. CDR3 length: 15 residues. CDR3 coding DNA: TGTGCCAGCAGCTCGGGACAGGGGTACCTCAGGGAGCTGTTTTTT. It encodes CASSSGQGYLRELFF.

This CDR3 is CASSPPTVGANVLTF. The CDR3 nucleotides are TGTGCCAGCTCGCCTCCCACGGTTGGGGCCAACGTCCTGACTTTC. The rearrangement links TRBV18 to TRBJ2-6, with D uncertain. The germline CDR1 and CDR2 sequences are KGHSH and LQKENI. The CDR3 is 15 amino acids. V lost 6 bases, J lost 3 bases, and 12 bases lay in between.

V is TRBV9 and J is TRBJ1-2, with 7 bases aligning to TRBD1. V lost 0 bases and J lost 3; bases outside the gene matches: 5. Germline CDR1 is SGDLS and CDR2 is YYNGEE. This CDR3 has 15 amino acids. The CDR3: CASSVDMGQYYGYTF. CDR3 coding DNA: TGTGCCAGCAGCGTAGATATGGGACAGTACTATGGCTACACCTTC. The entire variable domain, with the rest obtained from reference TRBV9 and TRBJ1-2, is as follows: DSGVTQTPKHLITATGQRVTLRCSPRSGDLSVYWYQQSLDQGLQFLIQYYNGEERAKGNILERFSAQQFPDLHSELNLSSLELGDSALYFCASSVDMGQYYGYTFGSGTRLTVV.

CDR3 residues: CASSRLQGADRRNEQFF. CDR3 sequence (DNA): TGCGCCAGCAGCCGACTACAGGGGGCGGACAGGCGCAATGAGCAGTTCTTC. The V gene is TRBV4-1, the J gene TRBJ2-1; 9 bases line up with TRBD1. Germline V CDR1 and CDR2: MGHRA, YSYEKL. The CDR3 is made up of 17 amino acids. The junction had 13 bases not matched to a gene; V was cut back by 4 bases and J by 6 bases.

The chain is built from TRBV28 and TRBJ1-4; D is perhaps TRBD1 (5 bases). The CDR3 covers 16 residues. CDR1 and CDR2 (germline): MDHEN, SYDVKM. Between the trimmed V and J ends, which lost 4 bases and 2 bases, there was a span of 14 bases. CDR3 in amino acids: CASSSPRGITNEKLFF. In nucleotides, the CDR3 is TGTGCCAGCAGTTCTCCCCGGGGGATCACTAATGAAAAACTGTTTTTT.

The chain has TRBV6-2 or TRBV6-3 and TRBJ2-5, with 10 bases that match TRBD2. The CDR3 contains 18 residues. Per the germline V gene, CDR1 is MNHEY and CDR2 is SVGEGT. V dropped 2 bases and J dropped 5; count of bases not matched to a gene: 14. CDR3 region: CASSYPIPSGSPGETQYF. The CDR3 coding sequence is TGTGCCAGCAGTTACCCAATCCCTAGCGGGAGCCCGGGGGAGACCCAGTACTTC.

The rearrangement joins TRBV9 to TRBJ2-1; D uncertain. V lost 0 bases and J 8 bases, leaving 12 bases between the germline ends. Germline assignment: CDR1 SGDLS and CDR2 YYNGEE. CDR3 length: 14 amino acids. This CDR3 reads CASSVVGDRDEQFF. CDR3 sequence (DNA): TGTGCCAGCAGCGTAGTTGGGGATCGGGATGAGCAGTTCTTC.